This TCR beta chain was captured in a study of identical twins. V was pared by 0 bases and J by 4 bases, with 5 bases of the junction left unmatched. This CDR3 is 14 amino acids long. Germline CDR1 is DFQATT and CDR2 is SNEGSKA (reference sequence). MiXCR, applied by TCRdb to the 5' RACE reads, yields one record per CDR3 protein. The sample records hundreds of thousands of distinct CDR3 sequences, around 20% being singletons. These data were also filed under a second study, of T cells expressing NK-cell markers. That paper adds: Most of the eight sequenced donors were HCMV-seropositive; one was seronegative. The same clonotypes also predominated in the CD3+CD56-NKG2C+ fraction of several donors.

The rearrangement joins TRBV20-1 to TRBJ1-2, with TRBD1 matching 7 bases. The TCR comes from a woman younger than 30 in good health. Sequencing was carried out using PBMCs. The DNA for the CDR3 is TGCAGTGCTAGAGAGACAGGGCTATCCTATGGCTACACCTTC. Its translation is CSARETGLSYGYTF.